The present T cell receptor (beta chain) was sequenced within a study of a mutant IDH1 vaccine in newly diagnosed glioma. Overall study results and limits: Immune responses induced by vaccination arose in 93.3% of the patients.

The time point: week 35, safety follow-up. Topical imiquimod was applied with each vaccine dose, which held 300 ug of mutant IDH1 20-mer peptide. The V gene lost 3 bases and the J gene lost 7 bases, with 18 bases spanning the gap. The CDR3 is 15 residues long. The germline V gene encodes CDR1 SGHRS and CDR2 YFSETQ. Data came from immunoSEQ multiplex PCR; TCRdb stores just in-frame clones and leaves some out. The data show 60,000 to 65,000 clones, 80% to 90% seen once. As concerns this clone: No antigen is known for it.

The source is a man aged 35-49 years with glioma. The material sequenced was PBMCs, taken from a glioma patient whose treatment included an IDH1 peptide vaccine. The rearrangement joins TRBV5-1 to TRBJ2-3; a possible D gene is TRBD2 (6 bases). The CDR3 DNA is TGCGCCAGCAGCTCTGGGACTGAAGAGCGGAATACGCAGTATTTT. Amino acid sequence: CASSSGTEERNTQYF.